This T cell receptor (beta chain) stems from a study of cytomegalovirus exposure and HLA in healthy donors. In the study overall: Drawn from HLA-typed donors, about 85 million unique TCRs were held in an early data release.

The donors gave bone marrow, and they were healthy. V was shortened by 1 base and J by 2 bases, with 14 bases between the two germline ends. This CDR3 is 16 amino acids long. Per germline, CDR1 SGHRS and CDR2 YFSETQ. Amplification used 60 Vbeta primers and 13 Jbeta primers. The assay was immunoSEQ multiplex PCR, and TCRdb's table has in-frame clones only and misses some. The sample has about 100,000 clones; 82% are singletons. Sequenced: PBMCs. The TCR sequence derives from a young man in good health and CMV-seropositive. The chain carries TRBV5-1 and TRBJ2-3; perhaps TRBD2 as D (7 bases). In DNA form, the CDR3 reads TGCGCCAGCAGCTTGATCACTGGGGGGGCCACAGATACGCAGTATTTT. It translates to CASSLITGGATDTQYF.